The 22 T cell receptor beta chains presented below share a single source sample, sequenced in a study of blood T cell repertoires in COVID-19. TCRdb's copy holds only in-frame clones and misses some; the assay was immunoSEQ multiplex PCR. The sample holds some 300,000 clones, under 90% seen once. The sample consisted of PBMCs or T cells enriched from blood (not recorded which). All receptors come from a woman in her 30s who had recovered from COVID-19.

The V and J genes are TRBV6-5 and TRBJ1-5; perhaps TRBD1 as D (5 bases). The germline gives CDR1 MNHEY, CDR2 SVGAGI. Trimming took 5 bases from V and 4 from J, leaving 9 bases between them. This CDR3 comprises 13 residues. The CDR3 sequence: CASSRQQNQPQHF. CDR3 DNA: TGTGCCAGCAGTCGACAGCAGAATCAGCCCCAGCATTTT.

This chain joins TRBV5-1 and TRBJ2-7; 7 bases agree with TRBD2. The V and J ends lost 5 bases and 2 bases, in that order; junction bases with no gene match: 13. The length of the CDR3 is 16 residues. Looked up from germline, CDR1 is SGHRS and CDR2 is YFSETQ. The CDR3, as DNA: TGCGCCAGCAGGCCCCCCGGGGCGGGAGTTCCCTACGAGCAGTACTTC. It translates to CASRPPGAGVPYEQYF.

V is TRBV6-5 and J is TRBJ1-1; D remains unclear. The CDR3 spans 11 residues. Trimming pared 4 bases from V and 6 bases from J, leaving 6 bases between. The V gene's germline CDR1 is MNHEY and CDR2 SVGAGI. The CDR3, as DNA: TGTGCCAGCAGTTCGGGATCTGAAGCTTTCTTT. Its translation is CASSSGSEAFF.

V usage is TRBV9 and J usage is TRBJ2-2; TRBD2 aligns across 10 bases. Germline V lookup: CDR1 SGDLS, CDR2 YYNGEE. There are 15 residues in the CDR3. V lost 6 bases, J lost 7 bases, and 9 bases stayed unmatched. For the CDR3, the DNA is TGTGCCAGCACGCGGCTAGCGGGAGTGAGCGGGGAGCTGTTTTTT. This sequence encodes CASTRLAGVSGELFF.

The rearrangement uses TRBV7-2 and TRBJ1-6; the D gene is possibly TRBD1 (5 bases). The CDR3 has 17 amino acids. V lost 6 bases to trimming and J lost 7 bases, with 22 bases between them. Per the germline V gene, CDR1 is SGHTA and CDR2 is FQGNSA. CDR3 sequence: CASSYPKGSYLNSPLHF. The CDR3 region has the DNA TGTGCCAGCAGTTACCCCAAGGGGTCTTATTTGAATTCACCCCTCCACTTT.

The chain carries TRBV28 and TRBJ1-5, with 8 bases lining up with TRBD1. J lost 15 bases, V lost 8 bases, and 15 bases had no gene match. The length of the CDR3 is 13 residues. Germline V gene data show CDR1 as MDHEN and CDR2 as SYDVKM. CDR3 DNA: TGTGCCAGCTATAGTAACCCGGACAGGGTCAGGCATTTT. It yields the protein CASYSNPDRVRHF.

The chain employs TRBV7-2 and TRBJ2-1; weak D call: TRBD2 (5 bases). The CDR3 totals 16 residues. CDR1 is SGHTA and CDR2 is FQGNSA in the germline V gene. The V gene lost 5 bases and the J gene lost 0 bases, with 14 bases spanning the gap. Here the CDR3 DNA reads TGTGCCAGCAGCAGGGCAGCGGAAAGCTCCTACAATGAGCAGTTCTTC. Translating it yields CASSRAAESSYNEQFF. Looking up the rest from reference TRBV7-2 and TRBJ2-1 gives the full variable domain: GAGVSQSPSNKVTEKGKDVELRCDPISGHTALYWYRQSLGQGLEFLIYFQGNSAPDKSGLPSDRFSAERTGGSVSTLTIQRTQQEDSAVYLCASSRAAESSYNEQFFGPGTRLTVL.

The rearrangement uses TRBV3-1 (or the pseudogene TRBV3-2) and TRBJ1-5, with D unresolved. Germline V gives CDR1 LGHDT, CDR2 YNNKEL (reference sequence). Trimming cost V 0 bases and J 7 bases, with 4 bases left between them. This CDR3 region has 12 residues. The CDR3 sequence is CASSQDAQPQHF. The CDR3, as DNA: TGTGCCAGCAGCCAAGATGCGCAGCCCCAGCATTTT.

The gene calls are TRBV21-1 and TRBJ2-7; the table's D call TRBD1 went unverified against the DNA. TRBV21-1 is an annotated pseudogene. The CDR3 consists of 17 residues. In DNA, the CDR3 is TGTGCCAGCAGCAAAGGGAAACCACGGACAGGCCCCTACGAGCAGTACTTC. Translation gives CASSKGKPRTGPYEQYF.

The J gene is TRBJ1-2, the V gene TRBV9; D is unresolved. This CDR3 has 12 amino acids. Germline assignment: CDR1 SGDLS and CDR2 YYNGEE. V lost 0 bases and J 6 bases, leaving 6 bases between the germline ends. CDR3 residues: CASSVAGNGYTF. The CDR3, as DNA: TGTGCCAGCAGCGTAGCGGGGAATGGCTACACCTTC.

The J gene is TRBJ2-5, the V gene TRBV29-1, with a tentative D call TRBD2 (6 bases). The germline V gene encodes CDR1 SQVTM and CDR2 ANQGSEA. Trimming took off 5 bases at V and 5 bases at J, with 15 bases between the two ends. This CDR3 spans 13 amino acids. The CDR3 DNA follows: TGCAGCGTTCCCGAGTGGGGGAGGGAGACCCAGTACTTC. This encodes CSVPEWGRETQYF.

This clone was picked up a small number of times. Other DNA sequences in the sample encode the same CDR3. This chain links TRBV2 with TRBJ2-7; 10 bases align to TRBD2. Looked up from germline, CDR1 is SNHLY and CDR2 is FYNNEI. J gave up 0 bases and V 5 bases, and 1 base lay outside the gene matches. The CDR3 is made up of 14 amino acids. In nucleotides, the CDR3 is TGTGCCAGCAGTTGGACTAGCGGCTCCTACGAGCAGTACTTC. Amino acids: CASSWTSGSYEQYF.

The chain employs TRBV9 and TRBJ2-1; D remains unclear. This CDR3 region has 14 residues. Trimming left V 4 bases short and J 4 bases short, with 12 bases between. Germline CDR1 and CDR2: SGDLS and YYNGEE. CDR3 amino acids: CASSPYENYNEQFF. The CDR3 DNA reads TGTGCCAGCAGCCCTTATGAGAATTACAATGAGCAGTTCTTC.

This clone is a singleton in its sample. The CDR3 sequence is CASRPFLLLAGVAGELFF. For the CDR3, the DNA is TGTGCCAGCAGACCCTTTCTACTACTAGCGGGAGTGGCCGGGGAGCTGTTTTTT. This sequence joins TRBV11-2 and TRBJ2-2; 11 positions match TRBD2. The CDR3 runs to 18 residues. Per the germline V gene, CDR1 is SGHAT and CDR2 is FQNNGV. The J segment lost 6 bases and the V segment lost 6 bases, leaving 15 bases of the junction unmatched.

The rearrangement uses TRBV6-5 and TRBJ2-2, with D possibly matching TRBD2 (5 bases). Germline V gives CDR1 MNHEY, CDR2 SVGAGI. Between the trimmed V and J ends, which lost 4 bases and 7 bases, there was a span of 13 bases. This CDR3 has 14 residues. Here the CDR3 DNA reads TGTGCCAGCAGTTCGGGGTGGGCTAACGGGGAGCTGTTTTTT. Its protein product is CASSSGWANGELFF.

This chain connects TRBV12-3 or TRBV12-4 to TRBJ1-5; 7 nucleotides agree with TRBD1. The V segment lost 7 bases and the J segment 2 bases; nucleotides outside the gene matches: 2. The CDR3 is made up of 13 amino acids. The CDR3 DNA follows: TGTGCCAGCACCGACAGGGGCAATCAGCCCCAGCATTTT. As protein: CASTDRGNQPQHF.

This sequence joins TRBV19 and TRBJ1-2; a possible D gene is TRBD1 (5 bases). The CDR3 loop spans 15 amino acids. Trimming removed 4 bases at V and 2 bases at J, with 14 bases between. Germline V CDR1 and CDR2: LNHDA, SQIVND (reference sequence). CDR3 sequence: CASSTPGGENYGYTF. CDR3 nucleotide sequence: TGTGCCAGTAGTACCCCCGGGGGAGAGAACTATGGCTACACCTTC.

The chain couples TRBV12-5 to TRBJ1-5; 8 bases map to TRBD1. V was clipped by 7 bases and J by 5 bases; unmatched bases: 7. Per the germline V gene, CDR1 is LGHNT and CDR2 is FRNRAP. The CDR3 contains 14 residues. The CDR3 nucleotides read TGTGCTAGTGTTATTTCAGGGGGCCATCAGCCCCAGCATTTT. Its protein product is CASVISGGHQPQHF.

The count of this clone is one. J is TRBJ2-7 and V is TRBV10-3; TRBD2 might be the D (5 bases). Trimming cost V 3 bases and J 0 bases, with 15 bases left between them. The CDR3 loop spans 16 amino acids. CDR1 is ENHRY and CDR2 is SYGVKD in the germline V gene. The CDR3 sequence is CAISDEGTGISYEQYF. DNA of the CDR3: TGTGCCATCAGTGATGAGGGTACGGGGATCTCCTACGAGCAGTACTTC.

The chain combines TRBV27 with TRBJ1-6, with 7 bases identical to TRBD1. This CDR3 spans 16 amino acids. From germline, CDR1 is MNHEY and CDR2 SMNVEV (reference sequence). Trimming removed 7 bases from V and 6 bases from J; junction bases left unmatched: 12. The CDR3 bases are TGTGCCAGCACCCCTTCCCCAGGGACAGCTAATTCACCCCTCCACTTT. It translates to CASTPSPGTANSPLHF.

V and J are TRBV11-2 and TRBJ2-1; TRBD2 matches 8 bases. Germline values: CDR1 SGHAT, CDR2 FQNNGV. V trimming: 5 bases; J trimming: 0 bases; junction bases outside the gene matches: 9. The CDR3 extends over 17 amino acids. The CDR3 sequence is CASSPISGNSSYNEQFF. The CDR3 DNA is TGTGCCAGCAGCCCGATTAGCGGGAACAGCTCCTACAATGAGCAGTTCTTC.

The chain links TRBV18 to TRBJ2-1; 11 bases map to TRBD2. Germline assignment: CDR1 KGHSH and CDR2 LQKENI. CDR3 length equals 16 residues. V was pared by 3 bases and J by 8 bases, with 9 bases of the junction left unmatched. The CDR3 coding sequence is TGTGCCAGCTCACCTCTAGCGGGGGGCACCTTCGATGAGCAGTTCTTC. The encoded protein is CASSPLAGGTFDEQFF.